The sequence of this T cell receptor (beta chain) was determined in a study of molecular identifiers for immune sequencing clone quantification. Points from the study as a whole: Spike-in Jurkat TCR RNA from a single cell reportedly registered among one million naive cells. Clones of above 20 RNA copies carried over 97% of effector molecules; in naive cells they carried under 1%.

Libraries used roughly 19,000 to 1,100,000 sorted naive CD8 T cells and 10%, 30% or 50% RNA input. The authors sorted naive CD8 T cells as CD8+CD4-CCR7+CD45RA+. Points on this clonotype: The target antigen is unknown.

TCRdb re-derived calls from the PCR reads in MiXCR, one entry per CDR3 protein. The table has a few hundred thousand distinct CDR3 sequences, about 25% seen once. The TCR originated in a human donor in good health. Some libraries in this study had Jurkat cell RNA spiked in. The sample consisted of naive CD8+ T cells from blood, with Jurkat cell RNA spiked in. Specified subset: FACS-sorted CD8+CD4-CCR7+CD45RA+ naive T cells.

The CDR3 DNA reads TGTGCCAGCAGTTTATCGGCAGGCCTCTCTGGAAACACCATATATTTT. This gives the protein CASSLSAGLSGNTIYF. The chain joins TRBV27 to TRBJ1-3; D is unclear. Germline V gene data show CDR1 as MNHEY and CDR2 as SMNVEV (reference sequence). This CDR3 is built from 16 residues. V lost 0 bases to trimming and J lost 0 bases, with 9 bases between them.